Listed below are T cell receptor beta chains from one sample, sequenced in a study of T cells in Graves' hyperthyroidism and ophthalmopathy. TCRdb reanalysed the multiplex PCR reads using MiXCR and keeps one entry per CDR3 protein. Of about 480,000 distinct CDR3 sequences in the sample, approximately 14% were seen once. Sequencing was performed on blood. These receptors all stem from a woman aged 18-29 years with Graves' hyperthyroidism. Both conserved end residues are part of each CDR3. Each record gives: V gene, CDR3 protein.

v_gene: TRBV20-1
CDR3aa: CSARDWGRDTGELFF

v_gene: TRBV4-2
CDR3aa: CASSQDLGQLLGAFF

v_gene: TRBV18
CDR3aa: CASSPPGQYNEKLFF

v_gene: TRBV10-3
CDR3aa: CATKSATYEQYF

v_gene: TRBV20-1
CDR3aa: CSAREKPLSSYEQYF

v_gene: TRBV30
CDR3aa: CAWSRTQADQPQHF

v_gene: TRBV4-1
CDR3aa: CASSPRMGELFF

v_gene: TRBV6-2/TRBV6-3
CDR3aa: CASSYLAAPGPNYGYTF

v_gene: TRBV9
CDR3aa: CASSVGTARNEQFF

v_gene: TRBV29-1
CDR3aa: CSVGALPGTGELFF

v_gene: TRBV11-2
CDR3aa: CASSSPTVLGTGELFF

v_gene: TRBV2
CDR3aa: CASSEVVAGDSETQYF

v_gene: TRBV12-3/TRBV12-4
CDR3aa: CARPRQGATGELFF

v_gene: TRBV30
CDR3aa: CASSGQLSGANVLTF

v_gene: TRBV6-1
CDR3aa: CASSYGQSNEKLFF

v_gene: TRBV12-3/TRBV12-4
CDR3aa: CASSYGARDGNTEAFF

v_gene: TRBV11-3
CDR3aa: CASSPGLVPNEQFF

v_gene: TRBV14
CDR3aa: CASSHRPGGNTIYF

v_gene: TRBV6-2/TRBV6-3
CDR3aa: CASRGGGSGEQFF

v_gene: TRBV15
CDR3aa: CATSRDNRGTYEQYF